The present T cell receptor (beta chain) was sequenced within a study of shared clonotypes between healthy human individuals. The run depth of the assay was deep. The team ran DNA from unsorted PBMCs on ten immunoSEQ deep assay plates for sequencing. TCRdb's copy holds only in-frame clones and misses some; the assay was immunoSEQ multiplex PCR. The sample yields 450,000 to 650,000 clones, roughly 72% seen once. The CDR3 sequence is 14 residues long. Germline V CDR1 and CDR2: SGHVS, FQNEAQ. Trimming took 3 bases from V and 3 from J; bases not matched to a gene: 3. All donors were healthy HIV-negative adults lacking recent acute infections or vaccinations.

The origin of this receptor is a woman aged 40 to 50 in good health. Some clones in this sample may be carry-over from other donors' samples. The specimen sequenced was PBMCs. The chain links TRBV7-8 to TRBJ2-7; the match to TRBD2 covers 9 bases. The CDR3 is CASSFGGRVYEQYF. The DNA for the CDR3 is TGTGCCAGCAGCTTCGGCGGGAGGGTCTACGAGCAGTACTTC.